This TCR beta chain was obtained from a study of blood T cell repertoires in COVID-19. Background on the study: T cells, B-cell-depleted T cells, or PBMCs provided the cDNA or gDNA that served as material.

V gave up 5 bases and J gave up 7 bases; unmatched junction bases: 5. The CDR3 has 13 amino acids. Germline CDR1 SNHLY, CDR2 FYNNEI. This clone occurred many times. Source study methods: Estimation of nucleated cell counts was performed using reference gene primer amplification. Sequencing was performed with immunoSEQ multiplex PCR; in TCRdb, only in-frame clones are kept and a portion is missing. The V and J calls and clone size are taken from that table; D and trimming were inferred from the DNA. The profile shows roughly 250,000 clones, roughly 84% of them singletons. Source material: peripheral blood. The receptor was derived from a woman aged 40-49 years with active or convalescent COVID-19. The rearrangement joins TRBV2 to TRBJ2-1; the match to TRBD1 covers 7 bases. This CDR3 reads CASSPGTVNEQFF. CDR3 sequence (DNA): TGTGCCAGCAGTCCCGGGACAGTTAATGAGCAGTTCTTC.